The 8 T cell receptor beta chains listed next were all sequenced from one sample in a study of blood T cell repertoires in COVID-19. TCRdb's copy holds only in-frame clones and misses some; the assay was immunoSEQ multiplex PCR. The sample yields under 200,000 clones, roughly 90% seen once. The material sequenced was PBMCs or T cells enriched from blood (not recorded which). These receptors all stem from a woman between 45 and 65 years old who had recovered from COVID-19.

V and J are TRBV27 and TRBJ1-6; 7 bases line up with TRBD1. CDR3 length: 14 residues. Looked up from germline, CDR1 is MNHEY and CDR2 is SMNVEV (reference sequence). V dropped 4 bases and J dropped 9; count of bases not matched to a gene: 6. The CDR3 reads CASSSRGLRSPLHF. CDR3 coding DNA: TGTGCCAGCAGTTCGAGGGGGCTCCGTTCACCCCTCCACTTT.

The genes are TRBV10-3 and TRBJ2-7; 14 bases align to TRBD2. Germline loops: CDR1 ENHRY, CDR2 SYGVKD. The CDR3 covers 16 residues. J gave up 0 bases and V 6 bases, and 4 bases lay outside the gene matches. The CDR3 region is CAISGTSGGLSYEQYF. The CDR3 nucleotides are TGTGCCATCAGCGGGACTAGCGGGGGCCTCTCCTACGAGCAGTACTTC.

The V and J genes are TRBV5-1 and TRBJ2-6; D is ambiguous. Trimming stripped 0 bases from V and 2 bases from J, with 12 bases between. CDR1 is SGHRS, CDR2 YFSETQ, per germline. This CDR3 is built from 17 residues. The CDR3 DNA is TGCGCCAGCAGCTTGGCGGGTTCCCTTACTGGGGCCAACGTCCTGACTTTC. This gives the protein CASSLAGSLTGANVLTF.

This chain joins TRBV7-9 and TRBJ2-5, with D perhaps matching TRBD2 (5 bases). The CDR3 extends over 14 amino acids. Germline V gives CDR1 SEHNR, CDR2 FQNEAQ (reference sequence). The V end lost 7 bases, the J end lost 2 bases, and 14 bases lay between the germline ends. The CDR3 bases are TGTGCCAGCAACGACGAGAGGGTTCAAGAGACCCAGTACTTC. Its protein is CASNDERVQETQYF.

This clone came up a few times. The rearrangement joins TRBV5-1 to TRBJ1-1; D unresolved. Looked up from germline, CDR1 is SGHRS and CDR2 is YFSETQ. Trimming stripped 0 bases from V and 2 bases from J, with 8 bases between. The CDR3 loop spans 14 amino acids. CDR3 DNA sequence: TGCGCCAGCAGCTTGGCCGGGAGTAACACTGAAGCTTTCTTT. Amino acids: CASSLAGSNTEAFF. Combining the CDR3 with reference TRBV5-1 and TRBJ1-1 gives the whole variable domain KAGVTQTPRYLIKTRGQQVTLSCSPISGHRSVSWYQQTPGQGLQFLFEYFSETQRNKGNFPGRFSGRQFSNSRSEMNVSTLELGDSALYLCASSLAGSNTEAFFGQGTRLTVV.

This clone has only one observation. The chain carries TRBV27 and TRBJ2-2; possible D gene TRBD2, 5 bases. V lost 7 bases to trimming and J lost 7 bases, with 13 bases between them. This CDR3 is built from 13 residues. The germline CDR1 and CDR2 sequences are MNHEY and SMNVEV (reference sequence). The CDR3 reads CASTRLRGGELFF. Written as DNA, the CDR3 is TGTGCCAGCACCCGACTACGCGGCGGGGAGCTGTTTTTT.

The rearrangement links TRBV12-3 or TRBV12-4 to TRBJ1-2, with a tentative D call TRBD1 (5 bases). CDR3 length: 13 amino acids. The V end was cut by 6 bases, the J end by 1 base, with 9 bases between. This CDR3 reads CASSRGHNYGYTF. CDR3 DNA: TGTGCCAGCAGCCGAGGACATAACTATGGCTACACCTTC.

The chain employs TRBV6-5 and TRBJ2-5; D is possibly TRBD1 (5 bases). The CDR3 contains 12 residues. CDR1 MNHEY and CDR2 SVGAGI come from the germline V gene. With 1 base removed from V and 7 bases from J, the gap between germline ends came to 7 bases. This chain's CDR3 is CASSYWGGTQYF. As DNA, the CDR3 is TGTGCCAGCAGTTACTGGGGCGGGACCCAGTACTTC.